This entry features one T cell receptor beta chain sequence. Its antigen is unidentified. V lost 3 bases and J 7 bases, leaving 6 bases between the germline ends. CDR3 length: 10 amino acids. CDR1 is DFQATT, CDR2 SNEGSKA, per germline (reference sequence). Replicate PCRs from sorted subsets contained 200 ng DNA, which is 30,000 to 35,000 T cell genomes. Clones were read by immunoSEQ multiplex PCR, and TCRdb kept only the in-frame ones, dropping some. The data contain some 900,000 clones, approximately 76% of them singletons. The data originate from a study of shared clonotypes between healthy human individuals. Study background: Donors had three CD4 naive, three CD4 memory, two CD8 naive and one CD8 memory plate apiece.

Study-level results: Unshared clonotypes carried lower generation probabilities than those common to all four donors.

Sequencing used memory CD4+ T cells sorted from blood. Stated subset: CD45RA-negative fraction. The TCR sequence derives from a man aged 18 to 30 in good health. V usage is TRBV20-1 and J usage is TRBJ1-1; no firm D call. Here the CDR3 reads CSASKGEAFF. The CDR3 DNA is TGCAGTGCTAGTAAGGGTGAAGCTTTCTTT.